The source of this T cell receptor (beta chain) is a study of persistence of HIV-infected CD4 T cells. Study at large: The sample holds CD4+ T cells responsive to CMV or HIV-1 Gag.

The immunoSEQ assay was version 4, run in survey mode. The protocol was immunoSEQ multiplex PCR, while the TCRdb copy is restricted to in-frame clones and leaves out a portion. The sample lists tens of thousands of clones, under 85% occurring once. Comments on this clone: The antigen remains undetermined.

This CDR3 is 15 amino acids long. Germline CDR1 and CDR2: MNHNS and SASEGT. The V gene end was trimmed by 3 bases and the J gene end by 6 bases; junction bases not matched to a gene: 7. Lysates of CMV-infected fibroblasts at 10 ug/mL stimulated these cells. Memory cells lacking CD40L and CD69 with high CD45RO were sorted. This TCR was sampled from an adult man with HIV who was CMV-seropositive. The sequenced sample was CD4+ T cells sorted from PBMCs after roughly 20-hour stimulation, obtained from a patient who received antiretroviral therapy. This rearrangement joins TRBV6-1 to TRBJ1-1, with 10 nucleotides matching TRBD1. CDR3 DNA: TGTGCCAGCAGTGAGACAGGGGGCGTTCGGGCTGAAGCTTTCTTT. Translating it yields CASSETGGVRAEAFF.